This entry lists 16 T cell receptor beta chains sequenced from one sample in a study of blood T cell repertoires in COVID-19. The repertoire was sequenced with immunoSEQ multiplex PCR; TCRdb's copy has only in-frame clones and lacks some. This table has 65,000 to 70,000 clones, 93% appearing once. The material sequenced was peripheral blood. These receptors were collected from a man between 65 and 85 years old with active COVID-19.

The chain combines TRBV18 with TRBJ1-1; D remains unclear. The CDR3 is made up of 15 amino acids. V dropped 5 bases and J dropped 4 bases, with 17 bases sitting between them. Germline V CDR1 and CDR2: KGHSH, LQKENI. CDR3 bases: TGTGCCAGCTCAGGCCGGGCCGCGGGGAGCACTGAAGCTTTCTTT. It translates to CASSGRAAGSTEAFF. The variable domain in full, with the rest retrieved from reference TRBV18 and TRBJ1-1, is NAGVMQNPRHLVRRRGQEARLRCSPMKGHSHVYWYRQLPEEGLKFMVYLQKENIIDESGMPKERFSAEFPKEGPSILRIQQVVRGDSAAYFCASSGRAAGSTEAFFGQGTRLTVV.

The V and J genes are TRBV19 and TRBJ2-5, with 13 positions matching TRBD2. Germline CDR1 reads LNHDA; CDR2 reads SQIVND (reference sequence). J lost 4 bases, V lost 4 bases, and 3 bases had no gene match. The CDR3 runs to 15 residues. The CDR3 nucleotides are TGTGCCAGTAGTACGCGGACTAGCGGGGGAGAGACCCAGTACTTC. It codes for CASSTRTSGGETQYF.

The rearrangement links TRBV19 to TRBJ1-2; a weak D match, TRBD1 (6 bases). The CDR3 has 14 residues. Trimming shortened V by 5 bases and J by 2 bases, and 12 bases separated the two germline ends. Germline lookup yields CDR1 LNHDA and CDR2 SQIVND (reference sequence). The CDR3 region is CASSPPDRNYGYTF. The CDR3 DNA reads TGTGCCAGTAGTCCCCCCGACAGGAACTATGGCTACACCTTC.

This clone has only a few counts. This chain connects TRBV3-1 (or the pseudogene TRBV3-2) to TRBJ2-1, with 7 bases fitting TRBD1. Germline lookup yields CDR1 LGHDT and CDR2 YNNKEL (reference sequence). The CDR3 loop spans 17 amino acids. After removal of 4 bases from V and 0 bases from J, the junction contained 9 bases not matched to a gene. CDR3 region: CASSPQLGQSSYNEQFF. The CDR3 region has the DNA TGTGCCAGCAGCCCTCAATTGGGACAGAGCTCCTACAATGAGCAGTTCTTC.

The V call is TRBV9, the J call TRBJ2-7; TRBD1 aligns across 8 bases. This CDR3 contains 13 residues. V lost 3 bases to trimming and J lost 6 bases; unmatched junction nucleotides: 5. Germline CDR1 is SGDLS and CDR2 is YYNGEE. CDR3 protein: CASSATDRGEQYF. CDR3 coding DNA: TGTGCCAGCAGCGCAACCGACAGGGGCGAGCAGTACTTC.

The rearrangement uses TRBV2 and TRBJ1-5; the D is unclear. The CDR3 is made up of 13 amino acids. V was shortened by 4 bases and J by 3 bases, with 7 bases between the two germline ends. CDR1 is SNHLY, CDR2 FYNNEI, per germline. DNA for the CDR3: TGTGCCAGCAGTGGGCAGGTCAATCAGCCCCAGCATTTT. It codes for CASSGQVNQPQHF.

The genes are TRBV14 and TRBJ1-1, with D uncertain. CDR3 length: 13 residues. V was cut by 3 bases and J by 1 base, with 6 bases left in between. Germline CDR1 reads SGHDN; CDR2 reads FVKESK. The CDR3 DNA sequence: TGTGCCAGCAGCCAGGTCGGGAACACTGAAGCTTTCTTT. It yields the protein CASSQVGNTEAFF.

This chain joins TRBV7-9 and TRBJ2-6; 9 bases are shared with TRBD1. The V gene's germline CDR1 is SEHNR and CDR2 FQNEAQ (reference sequence). Trimming cost V 4 bases and J 12 bases; bases outside gene matches: 7. This CDR3 is 14 amino acids long. This chain's CDR3 is CASSSGDRALVLTF. CDR3 bases: TGTGCCAGCAGCTCCGGGGACAGGGCTCTCGTCCTGACTTTC.

The chain carries TRBV7-9 and TRBJ1-4; D may be TRBD1 (5 bases). Deletions cut 5 bases from V and 11 bases from J, with 9 bases between. This CDR3 contains 11 residues. Per the germline V gene, CDR1 is SEHNR and CDR2 is FQNEAQ (reference sequence). The CDR3 region has the DNA TGTGCCAGCAGCGGGGGAGGTAAACTGTTTTTT. This encodes CASSGGGKLFF.

J is TRBJ2-1 and V is TRBV24-1, with TRBD1 identical over 10 bases. This CDR3 has 16 residues. J lost 5 bases, V lost 4 bases, and 7 bases had no gene match. Looked up from germline, CDR1 is KGHDR and CDR2 is SFDVKD. The CDR3 bases are TGTGCCACCAGTGACAGCAGACAGGGGGCCCACAATGAGCAGTTCTTC. Its translation: CATSDSRQGAHNEQFF.

This sequence joins TRBV11-2 and TRBJ1-5, with D perhaps TRBD1 (5 bases). This CDR3 is 14 amino acids long. In germline, CDR1 is SGHAT, CDR2 FQNNGV. V was trimmed by 6 bases and J by 2 bases, leaving 11 bases between them. CDR3 bases: TGTGCCAGCAGTGGGGGGGTGGGCAATCAGCCCCAGCATTTT. Protein: CASSGGVGNQPQHF.

The rearrangement links TRBV5-8 to TRBJ2-7, with D tentatively TRBD1 (6 bases). Germline CDR1 reads SGHTS; CDR2 reads YDEGEE. The CDR3 loop spans 13 amino acids. V was trimmed by 4 bases and J by 3 bases, leaving 11 bases between them. The CDR3 sequence is CASSHSGVYEQYV. CDR3 sequence (DNA): TGTGCCAGCAGCCACTCAGGGGTCTACGAGCAGTACGTC.

This chain connects TRBV5-1 to TRBJ2-3; 9 bases map to TRBD1. Germline CDR1 reads SGHRS; CDR2 reads YFSETQ. The CDR3 is made up of 17 amino acids. Germline trimming cut 4 bases from V and 4 bases from J; bases unmatched to any gene: 13. The CDR3 sequence: CASSHRGQGPQADTQYF. As DNA, the CDR3 is TGCGCCAGCAGCCACAGGGGACAGGGACCACAAGCAGATACGCAGTATTTT. Complete variable domain (other parts from reference TRBV5-1 and TRBJ2-3): KAGVTQTPRYLIKTRGQQVTLSCSPISGHRSVSWYQQTPGQGLQFLFEYFSETQRNKGNFPGRFSGRQFSNSRSEMNVSTLELGDSALYLCASSHRGQGPQADTQYFGPGTRLTVL.

The chain carries TRBV28 and TRBJ1-5; TRBD1 matches 7 bases. This CDR3 has 15 amino acids. With 6 bases clipped from V and 0 bases from J, the junction kept 5 bases outside the gene matches. Germline assignment: CDR1 MDHEN and CDR2 SYDVKM. The CDR3 coding sequence is TGTGCCAGCAGCCTGGGACAGTATAGCAATCAGCCCCAGCATTTT. Translated: CASSLGQYSNQPQHF.

The chain recombines TRBV3-1 (or the pseudogene TRBV3-2) with TRBJ2-7; D not resolved. The germline CDR1 and CDR2 sequences are LGHDT and YNNKEL (reference sequence). The V end was cut by 5 bases, the J end by 5 bases, with 16 bases between. The CDR3 is 14 amino acids. CDR3 sequence reads: CASSFPFRLDEQYF. In nucleotides, the CDR3 is TGTGCCAGCAGCTTCCCATTTCGGTTAGACGAGCAGTACTTC.

By proportion, this clone is medium-sized. This chain's CDR3 is CASSYSTGGYEQYF. CDR3 coding DNA: TGTGCCAGCAGTTACTCGACAGGGGGCTACGAGCAGTACTTC. The chain carries TRBV6-6 and TRBJ2-7; 9 bases map to TRBD1. Germline V gene data show CDR1 as MNHNY and CDR2 as SVGAGI (reference sequence). This CDR3 contains 14 residues. J gave up 3 bases and V 0 bases, and 0 bases lay outside the gene matches.